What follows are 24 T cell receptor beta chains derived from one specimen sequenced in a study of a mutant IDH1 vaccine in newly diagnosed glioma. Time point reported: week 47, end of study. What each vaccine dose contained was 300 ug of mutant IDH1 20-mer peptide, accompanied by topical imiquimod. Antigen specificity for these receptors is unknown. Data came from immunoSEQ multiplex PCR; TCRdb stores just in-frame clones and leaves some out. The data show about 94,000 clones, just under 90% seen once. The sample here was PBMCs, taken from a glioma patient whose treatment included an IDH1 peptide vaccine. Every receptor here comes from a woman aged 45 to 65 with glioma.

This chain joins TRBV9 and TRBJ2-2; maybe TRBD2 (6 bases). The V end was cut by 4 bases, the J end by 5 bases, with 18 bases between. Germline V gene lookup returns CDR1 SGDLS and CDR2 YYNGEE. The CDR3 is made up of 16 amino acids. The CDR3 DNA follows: TGTGCCAGCAGCCCCCGATCCAGTCGGGGGACCGGGGAGCTGTTTTTT. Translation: CASSPRSSRGTGELFF. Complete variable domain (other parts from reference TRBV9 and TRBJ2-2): DSGVTQTPKHLITATGQRVTLRCSPRSGDLSVYWYQQSLDQGLQFLIQYYNGEERAKGNILERFSAQQFPDLHSELNLSSLELGDSALYFCASSPRSSRGTGELFFGEGSRLTVL.

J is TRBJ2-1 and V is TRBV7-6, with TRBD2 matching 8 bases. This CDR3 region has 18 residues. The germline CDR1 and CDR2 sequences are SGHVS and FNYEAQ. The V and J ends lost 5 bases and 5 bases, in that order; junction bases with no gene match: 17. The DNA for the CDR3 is TGTGCCAGCAGCGCTAGGCAGCTGGGCGGGAGGAACAACAATGAGCAGTTCTTC. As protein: CASSARQLGGRNNNEQFF. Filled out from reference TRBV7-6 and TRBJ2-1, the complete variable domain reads GAGVSQSPRYKVTKRGQDVALRCDPISGHVSLYWYRQALGQGPEFLTYFNYEAQQDKSGLPNDRFSAERPEGSISTLTIQRTEQRDSAMYRCASSARQLGGRNNNEQFFGPGTRLTVL.

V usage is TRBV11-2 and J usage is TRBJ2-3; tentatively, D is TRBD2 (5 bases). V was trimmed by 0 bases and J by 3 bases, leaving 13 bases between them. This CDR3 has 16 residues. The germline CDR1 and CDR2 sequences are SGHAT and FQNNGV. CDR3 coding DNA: TGTGCCAGCAGCTTAGATAGGAGGAGCCGTACAGATACGCAGTATTTT. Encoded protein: CASSLDRRSRTDTQYF.

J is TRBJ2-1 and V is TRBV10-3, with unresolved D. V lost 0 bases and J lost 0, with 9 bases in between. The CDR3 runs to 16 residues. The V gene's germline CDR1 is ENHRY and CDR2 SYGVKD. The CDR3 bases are TGTGCCATCAGTGAGTCTAAGGAGTTCTCCTACAATGAGCAGTTCTTC. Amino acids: CAISESKEFSYNEQFF.

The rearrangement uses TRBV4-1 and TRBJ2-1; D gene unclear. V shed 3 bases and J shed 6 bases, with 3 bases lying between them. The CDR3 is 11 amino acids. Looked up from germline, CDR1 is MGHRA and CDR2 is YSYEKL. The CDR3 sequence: CASSQFNEQFF. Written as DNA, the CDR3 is TGCGCCAGCAGCCAGTTCAATGAGCAGTTCTTC.

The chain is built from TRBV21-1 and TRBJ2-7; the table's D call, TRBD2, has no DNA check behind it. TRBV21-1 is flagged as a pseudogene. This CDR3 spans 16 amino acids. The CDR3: CASSFMGGDSSYEQYF. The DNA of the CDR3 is TGTGCCAGCAGCTTTATGGGAGGTGATAGCTCCTACGAGCAGTACTTC.

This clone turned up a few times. The CDR3 loop reads CASSPMGSMGYEQYF. The CDR3 DNA reads TGTGCCAGCAGCCCCATGGGCTCCATGGGTTACGAGCAGTACTTC. The rearrangement links TRBV14 to TRBJ2-7; no clear D gene. The germline CDR1 and CDR2 sequences are SGHDN and FVKESK. The V end lost 4 bases, the J end lost 4 bases, and 17 bases lay between the germline ends. The CDR3 runs 15 residues.

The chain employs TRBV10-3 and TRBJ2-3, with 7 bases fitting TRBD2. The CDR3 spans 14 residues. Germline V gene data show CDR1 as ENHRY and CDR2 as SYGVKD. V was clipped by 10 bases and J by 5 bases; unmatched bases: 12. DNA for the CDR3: TGTGCCACCGAGGAACTAGCGAGTGGAGATACGCAGTATTTT. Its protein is CATEELASGDTQYF.

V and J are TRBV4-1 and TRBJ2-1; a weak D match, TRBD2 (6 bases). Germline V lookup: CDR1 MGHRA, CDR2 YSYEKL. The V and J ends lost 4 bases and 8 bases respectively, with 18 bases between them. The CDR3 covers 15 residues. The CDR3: CASSPAEGRIDEQFF. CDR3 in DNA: TGCGCCAGCAGCCCCGCGGAGGGCAGGATCGATGAGCAGTTCTTC.

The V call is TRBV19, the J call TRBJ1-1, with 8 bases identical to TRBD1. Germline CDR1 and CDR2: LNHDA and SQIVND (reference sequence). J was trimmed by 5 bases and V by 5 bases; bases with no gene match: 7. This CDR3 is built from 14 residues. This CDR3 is CASSPQGAPTEAFF. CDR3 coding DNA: TGTGCCAGTAGTCCCCAGGGGGCCCCAACTGAAGCTTTCTTT.

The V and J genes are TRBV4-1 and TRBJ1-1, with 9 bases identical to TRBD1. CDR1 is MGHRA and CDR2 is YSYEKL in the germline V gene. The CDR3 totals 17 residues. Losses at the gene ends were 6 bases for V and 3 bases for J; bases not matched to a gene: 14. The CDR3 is CASRRGQGLVRDTEAFF. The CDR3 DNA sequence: TGCGCCAGCAGACGGGGACAGGGATTGGTTCGTGACACTGAAGCTTTCTTT.

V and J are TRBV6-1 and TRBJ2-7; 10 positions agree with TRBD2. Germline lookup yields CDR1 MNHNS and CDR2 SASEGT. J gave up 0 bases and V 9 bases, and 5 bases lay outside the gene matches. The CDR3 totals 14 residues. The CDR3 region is CASILAGVSYEQYF. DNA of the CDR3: TGTGCCAGTATCCTAGCGGGAGTCTCCTACGAGCAGTACTTC.

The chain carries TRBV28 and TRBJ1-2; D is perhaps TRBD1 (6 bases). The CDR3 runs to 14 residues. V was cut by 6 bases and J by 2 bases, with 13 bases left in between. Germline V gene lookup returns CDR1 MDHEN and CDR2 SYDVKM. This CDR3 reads CASSLTGLNYGYTF. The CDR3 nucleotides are TGTGCCAGCAGCCTAACAGGGTTAAACTATGGCTACACCTTC.

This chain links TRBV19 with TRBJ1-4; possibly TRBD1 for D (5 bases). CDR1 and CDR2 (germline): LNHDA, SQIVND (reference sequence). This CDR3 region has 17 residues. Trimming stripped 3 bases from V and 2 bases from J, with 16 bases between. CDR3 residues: CASSIGTGSSTNEKLFF. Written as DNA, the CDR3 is TGTGCCAGTAGTATTGGAACAGGATCGTCGACTAATGAAAAACTGTTTTTT.

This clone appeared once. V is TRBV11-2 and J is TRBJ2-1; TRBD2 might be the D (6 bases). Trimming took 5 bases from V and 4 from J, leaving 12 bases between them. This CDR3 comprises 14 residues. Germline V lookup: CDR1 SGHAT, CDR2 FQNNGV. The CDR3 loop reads CASSEGTLYNEQFF. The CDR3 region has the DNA TGTGCCAGCAGCGAAGGGACTCTTTACAATGAGCAGTTCTTC.

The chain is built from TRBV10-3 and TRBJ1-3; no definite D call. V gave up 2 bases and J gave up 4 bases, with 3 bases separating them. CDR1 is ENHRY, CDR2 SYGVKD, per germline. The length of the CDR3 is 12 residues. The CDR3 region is CAISETGNTIYF. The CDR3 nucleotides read TGTGCCATCAGTGAGACAGGAAACACCATATATTTT.

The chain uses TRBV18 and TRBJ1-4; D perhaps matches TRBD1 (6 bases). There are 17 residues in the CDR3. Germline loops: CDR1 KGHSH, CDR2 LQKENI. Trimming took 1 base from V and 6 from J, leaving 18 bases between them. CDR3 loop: CASSPRKGGANDEKLFF. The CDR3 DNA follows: TGTGCCAGCTCACCACGGAAGGGGGGGGCAAACGATGAAAAACTGTTTTTT.

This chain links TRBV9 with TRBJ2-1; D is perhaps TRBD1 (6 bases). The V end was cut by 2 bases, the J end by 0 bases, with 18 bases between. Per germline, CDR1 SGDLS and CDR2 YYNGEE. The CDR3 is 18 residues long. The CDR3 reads CASSVRAQGHYSYNEQFF. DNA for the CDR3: TGTGCCAGCAGCGTTAGAGCTCAGGGACATTACTCCTACAATGAGCAGTTCTTC.

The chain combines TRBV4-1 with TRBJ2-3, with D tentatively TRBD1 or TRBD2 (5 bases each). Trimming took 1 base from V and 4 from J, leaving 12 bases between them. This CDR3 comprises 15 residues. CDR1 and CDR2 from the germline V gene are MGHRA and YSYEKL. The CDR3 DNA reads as TGCGCCAGCAGCCAAGCACAGGTGGGAGCAGATACGCAGTATTTT. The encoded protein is CASSQAQVGADTQYF.

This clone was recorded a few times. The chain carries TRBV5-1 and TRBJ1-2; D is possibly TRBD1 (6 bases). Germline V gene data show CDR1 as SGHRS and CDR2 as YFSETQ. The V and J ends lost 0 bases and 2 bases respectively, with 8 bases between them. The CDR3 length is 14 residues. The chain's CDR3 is CASSLVTGNYGYTF. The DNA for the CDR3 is TGCGCCAGCAGCTTGGTTACAGGGAACTATGGCTACACCTTC. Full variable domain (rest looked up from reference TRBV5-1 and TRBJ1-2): KAGVTQTPRYLIKTRGQQVTLSCSPISGHRSVSWYQQTPGQGLQFLFEYFSETQRNKGNFPGRFSGRQFSNSRSEMNVSTLELGDSALYLCASSLVTGNYGYTFGSGTRLTVV.

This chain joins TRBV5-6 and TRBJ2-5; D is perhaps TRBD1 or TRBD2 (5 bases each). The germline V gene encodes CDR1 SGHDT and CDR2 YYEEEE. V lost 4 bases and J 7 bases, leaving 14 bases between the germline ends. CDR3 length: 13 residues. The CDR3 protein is CASSARDLWTQYF. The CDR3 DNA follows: TGTGCCAGCAGCGCCCGGGACCTCTGGACCCAGTACTTC.

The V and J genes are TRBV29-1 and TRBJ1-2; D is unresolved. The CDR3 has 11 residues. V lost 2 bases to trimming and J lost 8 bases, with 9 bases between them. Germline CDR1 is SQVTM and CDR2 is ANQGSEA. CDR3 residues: CSVERGQGYTF. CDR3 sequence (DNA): TGCAGCGTTGAACGTGGTCAGGGCTACACCTTC.

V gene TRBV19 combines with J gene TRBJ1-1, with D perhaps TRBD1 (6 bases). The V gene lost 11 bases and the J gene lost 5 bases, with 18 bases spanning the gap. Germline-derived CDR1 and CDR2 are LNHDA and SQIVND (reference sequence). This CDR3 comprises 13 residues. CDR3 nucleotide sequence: TGTGCCTCCCAGGGGTGGCCGGGGACTGAAGCTTTCTTT. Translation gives CASQGWPGTEAFF.

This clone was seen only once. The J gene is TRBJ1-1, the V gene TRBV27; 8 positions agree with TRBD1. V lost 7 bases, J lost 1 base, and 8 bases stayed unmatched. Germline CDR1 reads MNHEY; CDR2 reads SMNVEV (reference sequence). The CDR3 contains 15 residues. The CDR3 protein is CASNDPGQANTEAFF. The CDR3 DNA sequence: TGTGCCAGCAATGACCCGGGACAGGCGAACACTGAAGCTTTCTTT.